Below, 21 T cell receptor beta chains from the same sample are listed, as sequenced in a study of post-analysis software for immune sequencing data. The study's findings and limits: In patients, about 5 TRBV segments were more frequent than in controls, with TRBV5-6, TRBV5-1 and TRBV20-1 among them.

TCR beta cDNA libraries had unique molecular identifiers. TCRdb independently ran MiXCR on the PCR reads; one entry per CDR3 protein. The sample consists of about 770,000 distinct CDR3 sequences, about 45% of them appearing once. These receptors are not linked to any known antigen. The sequenced material came from blood. The receptors here all came from a girl aged 10-17 years with multiple sclerosis.

This clonotype was seen more than once but under ten times. The rearrangement joins TRBV18 to TRBJ2-7; 8 bases fit TRBD2. Germline assignment: CDR1 KGHSH and CDR2 LQKENI. The CDR3 runs to 14 residues. Germline trimming cut 4 bases from V and 3 bases from J; bases unmatched to any gene: 5. CDR3 in DNA: TGTGCCAGCTCACTGGCGGGAGGAGTCTACGAGCAGTACTTC. This sequence encodes CASSLAGGVYEQYF. The complete variable domain, with remaining parts taken from reference TRBV18 and TRBJ2-7, reads NAGVMQNPRHLVRRRGQEARLRCSPMKGHSHVYWYRQLPEEGLKFMVYLQKENIIDESGMPKERFSAEFPKEGPSILRIQQVVRGDSAAYFCASSLAGGVYEQYFGPGTRLTVT.

The V and J genes are TRBV4-2 and TRBJ2-7; 9 bases are shared with TRBD2. The V gene's germline CDR1 is LGHNA and CDR2 YNFKEQ. The length of the CDR3 is 21 residues. Trimming removed 1 base from V and 3 bases from J; junction bases left unmatched: 22. CDR3 loop: CASSQGRASGKDLRANYEQYF. The DNA of the CDR3 is TGTGCCAGCAGCCAAGGCCGAGCTAGCGGGAAGGATCTTCGGGCCAACTACGAGCAGTACTTC.

This chain's CDR3 is CSARAGGPSNEQFF. CDR3 in DNA: TGCAGTGCTAGGGCGGGAGGCCCCTCCAATGAGCAGTTCTTC. The chain is built from TRBV20-1 and TRBJ2-1, with 8 bases identical to TRBD2. The CDR3 is made up of 14 amino acids. Trimming took 3 bases from V and 6 from J; bases not matched to a gene: 7. CDR1 and CDR2 (germline): DFQATT, SNEGSKA (reference sequence).

The chain uses TRBV5-1 and TRBJ2-7, with TRBD2 matching over 7 bases. Germline V gene sequence: CDR1 SGHRS, CDR2 YFSETQ. The CDR3 is made up of 15 amino acids. The V segment lost 1 base and the J segment 2 bases; nucleotides outside the gene matches: 6. CDR3 sequence (DNA): TGCGCCAGCAGCTTGACCGCTAGCGGACCCTACGAGCAGTACTTC. This translates into CASSLTASGPYEQYF.

This clonotype showed up just a few times. The rearrangement joins TRBV7-8 to TRBJ2-3, with 7 bases aligning to TRBD1. Trimming removed 5 bases from V and 3 bases from J; junction bases left unmatched: 8. CDR3 length: 15 amino acids. Germline-derived CDR1 and CDR2 are SGHVS and FQNEAQ. CDR3 in amino acids: CASSTTGQRTDTQYF. DNA for the CDR3: TGTGCCAGCAGCACGACGGGACAGAGGACAGATACGCAGTATTTT.

The chain links TRBV29-1 to TRBJ2-7, with 14 nucleotides matching TRBD2. The CDR3 is made up of 14 amino acids. Germline V gene data show CDR1 as SQVTM and CDR2 as ANQGSEA. V shed 7 bases and J 7 bases; nucleotides not matched to a gene: 9. In DNA, the CDR3 is TGCAGCGCACGACTAGCGGGAGGGCCGGGAGAGCAGTACTTC. It encodes CSARLAGGPGEQYF.

This clonotype was seen a handful of times. The rearrangement uses TRBV29-1 and TRBJ2-7; 9 positions agree with TRBD2. The J segment lost 2 bases and the V segment lost 1 base, leaving 9 bases of the junction unmatched. The germline gives CDR1 SQVTM, CDR2 ANQGSEA. This CDR3 has 16 amino acids. This CDR3 reads CSVEGLAGRGPYEQYF. The DNA of the CDR3 is TGCAGCGTTGAAGGGCTAGCGGGAAGGGGGCCCTACGAGCAGTACTTC.

This chain joins TRBV3-1 and TRBJ1-2; 7 bases map to TRBD1. In germline, CDR1 is LGHDT, CDR2 YNNKEL (reference sequence). V dropped 4 bases and J dropped 7; count of bases not matched to a gene: 9. There are 14 residues in the CDR3. For the CDR3, the DNA is TGTGCCAGCAGCCCACAGGGGTATGCGGGTGGCTACACCTTC. Protein product: CASSPQGYAGGYTF.

The chain recombines TRBV20-1 with TRBJ2-5; D possibly corresponds to TRBD2 (6 bases). CDR1 and CDR2 from the germline V gene are DFQATT and SNEGSKA (reference sequence). The CDR3 is 14 residues long. V lost 0 bases and J 4 bases, leaving 12 bases between the germline ends. The CDR3 sequence: CSARDPAGTETQYF. In DNA form, the CDR3 reads TGCAGTGCTAGAGATCCGGCGGGAACAGAGACCCAGTACTTC.

This clonotype was observed a few times. This chain connects TRBV4-3 to TRBJ2-2; 11 bases line up with TRBD2. Unmatched junction bases numbered 9, after V lost 0 bases and J lost 3 bases. This CDR3 region has 19 residues. CDR1 is LGHNA and CDR2 is YSLEER in the germline V gene. The CDR3 spells CASSQDSGWGLADTGELFF. In nucleotides, the CDR3 is TGCGCCAGCAGCCAAGATTCGGGTTGGGGACTAGCGGACACCGGGGAGCTGTTTTTT.

The rearrangement links TRBV20-1 to TRBJ2-3; D remains ambiguous. Germline-derived CDR1 and CDR2 are DFQATT and SNEGSKA (reference sequence). The CDR3 has 12 amino acids. V lost 4 bases to trimming and J lost 0 bases, with 5 bases between them. In DNA, the CDR3 is TGCAGTGCTACTACTAGCACAGATACGCAGTATTTT. The encoded protein is CSATTSTDTQYF.

The chain combines TRBV15 with TRBJ2-7; D may correspond to TRBD1 or TRBD2 (6 bases each). CDR3 length: 14 residues. V was trimmed by 6 bases and J by 6 bases, leaving 18 bases between them. The germline gives CDR1 LNHNV, CDR2 YYDKDF (reference sequence). CDR3 in amino acids: CATSWGQGGVEQYF. The CDR3 region has the DNA TGTGCCACCAGTTGGGGACAAGGAGGGGTCGAGCAGTACTTC.

This clonotype was found a few times. This chain connects TRBV20-1 to TRBJ2-1; either TRBD1 or TRBD2 may fit D (5 bases each). In germline, CDR1 is DFQATT, CDR2 SNEGSKA (reference sequence). Trimming shortened V by 3 bases and J by 7 bases, and 13 bases separated the two germline ends. The CDR3 has 13 residues. CDR3 in amino acids: CSARGTVANEQFF. The CDR3 region has the DNA TGCAGTGCTAGGGGGACGGTGGCAAATGAGCAGTTCTTC.

The V gene is TRBV9, the J gene TRBJ1-1, with TRBD1 identical over 8 bases. This CDR3 region has 15 residues. CDR1 and CDR2 from the germline V gene are SGDLS and YYNGEE. Trimming cost V 3 bases and J 1 base; bases outside gene matches: 5. DNA for the CDR3: TGTGCCAGCAGCGCCCGGGACAGGTCGAACACTGAAGCTTTCTTT. This gives the protein CASSARDRSNTEAFF.

The chain uses TRBV12-3 or TRBV12-4 and TRBJ2-5, with 12 bases that match TRBD1. The J call may be mistaken, given a closer DNA end match to TRBJ2-7. This CDR3 spans 14 amino acids. The CDR3 here is CASNPGQGAYEQYF. For the CDR3, the DNA is TGTGCCAGCAATCCGGGACAGGGGGCTTACGAGCAGTACTTC.

The chain couples TRBV7-2 to TRBJ1-2; D might be TRBD1 (6 bases). CDR1 SGHTA and CDR2 FQGNSA come from the germline V gene. This CDR3 contains 15 residues. The V end lost 1 base, the J end lost 3 bases, and 12 bases lay between the germline ends. The CDR3 sequence: CASSLVAGVDYGYTF. For the CDR3, the DNA is TGTGCCAGCAGCTTAGTCGCAGGGGTCGACTATGGCTACACCTTC.

This clonotype was recorded once. The chain couples TRBV7-6 to TRBJ1-1; 10 nucleotides agree with TRBD1. CDR1 and CDR2 from the germline V gene are SGHVS and FNYEAQ. V was pared by 1 base and J by 5 bases, with 4 bases of the junction left unmatched. The CDR3 is made up of 15 amino acids. As DNA, the CDR3 is TGTGCCAGCAGCTTAGTGACAGGGGGCTATACTGAAGCTTTCTTT. This translates into CASSLVTGGYTEAFF. Using reference TRBV7-6 and TRBJ1-1 for the parts outside the CDR3, the full variable domain is GAGVSQSPRYKVTKRGQDVALRCDPISGHVSLYWYRQALGQGPEFLTYFNYEAQQDKSGLPNDRFSAERPEGSISTLTIQRTEQRDSAMYRCASSLVTGGYTEAFFGQGTRLTVV.

The rearrangement joins TRBV5-1 to TRBJ2-1; 9 bases are a match to TRBD2. The V gene end was trimmed by 3 bases and the J gene end by 8 bases; junction bases not matched to a gene: 3. This CDR3 has 13 residues. CDR1 is SGHRS and CDR2 is YFSETQ in the germline V gene. DNA for the CDR3: TGCGCCAGCAGCTCTCGGACTAGCGATGAGCAGTTCTTC. Amino acid sequence: CASSSRTSDEQFF.

V usage is TRBV20-1 and J usage is TRBJ2-7, with 11 bases identical to TRBD2. Trimming at V came to 2 bases and at J to 1 base, leaving 7 bases not matched to a gene. In germline, CDR1 is DFQATT, CDR2 SNEGSKA (reference sequence). The CDR3 length is 16 residues. In nucleotides, the CDR3 is TGCAGTGCTAGATGGCCTAGCGGGAGGAGATCCTACGAGCAGTACTTC. This codes for CSARWPSGRRSYEQYF.

A few counts support this clonotype. The rearrangement links TRBV7-9 to TRBJ2-1, with TRBD1 identical over 8 bases. V lost 2 bases, J lost 7 bases, and 16 bases stayed unmatched. Germline V gene sequence: CDR1 SEHNR, CDR2 FQNEAQ (reference sequence). The CDR3 contains 18 residues. The CDR3 here is CASSLFGQGIARGNEQFF. CDR3 coding DNA: TGTGCCAGCAGCTTATTTGGACAGGGTATAGCGAGAGGTAATGAGCAGTTCTTC.

In its sample, this clonotype was seen a few times. This rearrangement joins TRBV20-1 to TRBJ2-1; tentative D call: TRBD2 (6 bases). The CDR3 consists of 11 residues. Trimming shortened V by 6 bases and J by 6 bases, and 9 bases separated the two germline ends. Germline CDR1 is DFQATT and CDR2 is SNEGSKA (reference sequence). Written as DNA, the CDR3 is TGCAGTGCGGTTAGCGGCAATGAGCAGTTCTTC. Protein: CSAVSGNEQFF.